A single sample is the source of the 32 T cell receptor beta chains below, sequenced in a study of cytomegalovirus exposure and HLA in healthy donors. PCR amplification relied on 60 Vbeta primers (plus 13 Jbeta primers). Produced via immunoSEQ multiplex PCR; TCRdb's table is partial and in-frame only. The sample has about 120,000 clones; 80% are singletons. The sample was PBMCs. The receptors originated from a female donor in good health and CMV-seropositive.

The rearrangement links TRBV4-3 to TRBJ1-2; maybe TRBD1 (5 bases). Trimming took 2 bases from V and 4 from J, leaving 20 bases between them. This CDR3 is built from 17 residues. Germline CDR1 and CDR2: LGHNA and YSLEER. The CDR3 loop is CASSQHFRGGGGYGYTF. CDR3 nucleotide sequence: TGCGCCAGCAGCCAACACTTTAGGGGCGGCGGCGGCTATGGCTACACCTTC.

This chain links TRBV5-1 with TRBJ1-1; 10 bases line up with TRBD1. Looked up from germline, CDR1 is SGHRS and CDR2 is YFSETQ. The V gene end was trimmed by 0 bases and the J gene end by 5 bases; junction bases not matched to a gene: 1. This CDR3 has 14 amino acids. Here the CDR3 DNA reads TGCGCCAGCAGCTTGGGGGGACAGGGGACTGAAGCTTTCTTT. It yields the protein CASSLGGQGTEAFF.

The CDR3 is CASSPYKTRGELFF. Written as DNA, the CDR3 is TGTGCCAGCAGCCCATATAAGACAAGAGGGGAGCTGTTTTTT. The chain recombines TRBV28 with TRBJ2-2; D unresolved. V was trimmed by 6 bases and J by 8 bases, leaving 16 bases between them. Germline CDR1 is MDHEN and CDR2 is SYDVKM. CDR3 length equals 14 residues.

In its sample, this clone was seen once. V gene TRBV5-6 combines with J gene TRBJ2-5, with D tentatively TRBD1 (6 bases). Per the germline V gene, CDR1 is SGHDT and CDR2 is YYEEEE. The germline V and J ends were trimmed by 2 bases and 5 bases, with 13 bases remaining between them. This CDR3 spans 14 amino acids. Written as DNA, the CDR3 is TGTGCCAGCAGCTTCCGGGACATCGGGGAGACCCAGTACTTC. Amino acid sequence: CASSFRDIGETQYF.

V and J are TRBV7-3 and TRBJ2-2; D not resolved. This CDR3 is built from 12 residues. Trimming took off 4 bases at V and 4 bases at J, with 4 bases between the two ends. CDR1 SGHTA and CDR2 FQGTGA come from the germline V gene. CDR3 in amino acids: CASSSSTGELFF. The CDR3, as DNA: TGTGCCAGCAGCTCGAGCACCGGGGAGCTGTTTTTT.

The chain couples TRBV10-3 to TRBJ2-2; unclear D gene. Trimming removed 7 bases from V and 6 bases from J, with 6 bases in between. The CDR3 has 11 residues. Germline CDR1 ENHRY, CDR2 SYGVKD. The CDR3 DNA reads TGTGCCATCACGGTCGCCGGGGAGCTGTTTTTT. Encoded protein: CAITVAGELFF.

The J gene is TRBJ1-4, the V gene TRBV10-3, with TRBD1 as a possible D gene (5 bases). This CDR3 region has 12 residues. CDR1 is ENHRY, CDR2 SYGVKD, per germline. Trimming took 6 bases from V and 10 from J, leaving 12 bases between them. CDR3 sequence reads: CAIRQGGGKLFF. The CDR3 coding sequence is TGTGCCATCAGGCAGGGTGGCGGAAAACTGTTTTTT.

The CDR3 loop reads CASRRLSGATDTQYF. The DNA of the CDR3 is TGCGCCAGCAGACGACTAAGCGGGGCGACAGATACGCAGTATTTT. The chain links TRBV5-1 to TRBJ2-3; TRBD2 matches 7 bases. This CDR3 region has 15 residues. The V segment lost 5 bases and the J segment 3 bases; nucleotides outside the gene matches: 9. The germline V gene encodes CDR1 SGHRS and CDR2 YFSETQ.

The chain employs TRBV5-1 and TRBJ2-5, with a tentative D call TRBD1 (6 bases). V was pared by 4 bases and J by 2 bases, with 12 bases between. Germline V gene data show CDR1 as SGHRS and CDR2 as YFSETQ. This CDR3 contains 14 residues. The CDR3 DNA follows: TGCGCCAGCAGCGGAAGGACAGAACAAGAGACCCAGTACTTC. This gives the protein CASSGRTEQETQYF.

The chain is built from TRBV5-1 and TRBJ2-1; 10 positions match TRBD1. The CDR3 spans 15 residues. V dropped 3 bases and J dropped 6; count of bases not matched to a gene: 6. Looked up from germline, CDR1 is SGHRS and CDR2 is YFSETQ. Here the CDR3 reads CASSSTGTGVNEQFF. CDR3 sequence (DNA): TGCGCCAGCAGCTCTACCGGGACAGGGGTCAATGAGCAGTTCTTC.

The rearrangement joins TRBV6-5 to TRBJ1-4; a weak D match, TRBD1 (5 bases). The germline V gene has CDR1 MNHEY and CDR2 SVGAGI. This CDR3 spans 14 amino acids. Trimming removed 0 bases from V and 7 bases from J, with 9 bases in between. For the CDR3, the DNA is TGTGCCAGCAGTTACTCGTCCAGGGCTGAAAAACTGTTTTTT. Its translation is CASSYSSRAEKLFF.

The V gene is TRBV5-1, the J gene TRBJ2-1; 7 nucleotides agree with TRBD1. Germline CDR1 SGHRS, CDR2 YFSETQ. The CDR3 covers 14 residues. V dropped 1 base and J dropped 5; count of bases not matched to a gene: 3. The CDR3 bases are TGCGCCAGCAGCTTGCTGACAGGGAACAATGAGCAGTTCTTC. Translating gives CASSLLTGNNEQFF.

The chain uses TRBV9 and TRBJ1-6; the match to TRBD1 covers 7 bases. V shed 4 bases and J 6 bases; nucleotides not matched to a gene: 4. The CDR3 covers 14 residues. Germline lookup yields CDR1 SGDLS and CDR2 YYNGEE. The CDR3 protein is CASSTGAANSPLHF. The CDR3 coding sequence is TGTGCCAGCAGCACAGGGGCGGCTAATTCACCCCTCCACTTT.

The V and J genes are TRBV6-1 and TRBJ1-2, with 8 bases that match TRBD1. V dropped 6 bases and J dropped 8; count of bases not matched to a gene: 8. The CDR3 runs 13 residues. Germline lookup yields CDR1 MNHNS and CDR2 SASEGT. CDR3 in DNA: TGTGCCAGCAGGGAGACAGGGGTTGGCGGCTACACCTTC. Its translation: CASRETGVGGYTF.

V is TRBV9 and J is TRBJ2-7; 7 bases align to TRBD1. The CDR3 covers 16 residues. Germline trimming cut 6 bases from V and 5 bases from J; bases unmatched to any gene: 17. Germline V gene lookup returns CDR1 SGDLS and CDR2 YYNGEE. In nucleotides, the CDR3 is TGTGCCAGCACATTAAGCGAGGGGGCTCGTTTGCACGAGCAGTACTTC. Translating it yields CASTLSEGARLHEQYF.

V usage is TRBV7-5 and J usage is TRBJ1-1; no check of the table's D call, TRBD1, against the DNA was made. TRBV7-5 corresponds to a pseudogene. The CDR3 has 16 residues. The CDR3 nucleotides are TGTGTCAGAAGCTCCTACAGGGTCGGCGTTGAGACTGAAGCTTTCTTT. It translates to CVRSSYRVGVETEAFF.

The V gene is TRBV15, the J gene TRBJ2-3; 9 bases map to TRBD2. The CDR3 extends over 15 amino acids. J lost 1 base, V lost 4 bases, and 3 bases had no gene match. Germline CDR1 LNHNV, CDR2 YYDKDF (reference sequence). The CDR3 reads CATSTSGEGTDTQYF. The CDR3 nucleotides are TGTGCCACCAGCACTAGCGGGGAAGGCACAGATACGCAGTATTTT.

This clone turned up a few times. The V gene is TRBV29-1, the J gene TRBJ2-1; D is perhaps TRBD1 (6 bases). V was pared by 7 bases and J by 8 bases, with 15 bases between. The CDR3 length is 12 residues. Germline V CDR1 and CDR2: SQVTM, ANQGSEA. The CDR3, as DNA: TGCAGCGCGACTCAGGGGACCCATGAGCAGTTCTTC. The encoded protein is CSATQGTHEQFF.

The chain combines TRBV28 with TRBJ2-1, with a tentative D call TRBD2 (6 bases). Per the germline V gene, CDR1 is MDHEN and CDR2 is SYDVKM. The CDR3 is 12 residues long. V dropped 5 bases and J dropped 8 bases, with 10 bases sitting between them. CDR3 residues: CASSALADEQFF. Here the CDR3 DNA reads TGTGCCAGCAGTGCCTTAGCGGATGAGCAGTTCTTC.

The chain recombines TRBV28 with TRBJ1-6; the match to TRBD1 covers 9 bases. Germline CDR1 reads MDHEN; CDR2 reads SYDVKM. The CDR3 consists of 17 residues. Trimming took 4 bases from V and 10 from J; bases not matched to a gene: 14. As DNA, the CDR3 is TGTGCCAGCAGTTCTCCAGGACAGGGGAGAGGAGGGTCACCCCTCCACTTT. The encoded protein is CASSSPGQGRGGSPLHF.

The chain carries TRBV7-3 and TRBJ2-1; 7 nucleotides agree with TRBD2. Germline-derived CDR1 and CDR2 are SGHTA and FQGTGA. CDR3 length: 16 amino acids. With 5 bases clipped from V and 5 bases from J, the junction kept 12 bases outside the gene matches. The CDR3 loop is CASSLGPSGVNNEQFF. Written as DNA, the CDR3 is TGTGCCAGCAGCCTAGGCCCCAGCGGGGTAAACAATGAGCAGTTCTTC.

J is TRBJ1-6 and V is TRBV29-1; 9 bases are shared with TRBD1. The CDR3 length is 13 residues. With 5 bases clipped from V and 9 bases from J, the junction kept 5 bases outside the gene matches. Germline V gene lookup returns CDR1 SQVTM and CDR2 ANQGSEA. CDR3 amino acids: CSVRDRDSSPLHF. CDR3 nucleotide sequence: TGCAGCGTTAGGGACAGGGACAGTTCACCCCTCCACTTT.

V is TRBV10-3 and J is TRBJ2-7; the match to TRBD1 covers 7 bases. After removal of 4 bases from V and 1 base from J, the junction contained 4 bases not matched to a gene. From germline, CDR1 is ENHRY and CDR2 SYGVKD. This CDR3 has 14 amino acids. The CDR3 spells CAISAQGDSYEQYF. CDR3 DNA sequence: TGTGCCATCAGTGCCCAGGGGGATTCCTACGAGCAGTACTTC.

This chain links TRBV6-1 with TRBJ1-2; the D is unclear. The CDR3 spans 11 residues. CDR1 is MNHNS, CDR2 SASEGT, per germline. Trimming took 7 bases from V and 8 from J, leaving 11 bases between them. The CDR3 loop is CASTLPGGYTF. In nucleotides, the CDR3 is TGTGCCAGCACTCTACCGGGGGGCTACACCTTC.

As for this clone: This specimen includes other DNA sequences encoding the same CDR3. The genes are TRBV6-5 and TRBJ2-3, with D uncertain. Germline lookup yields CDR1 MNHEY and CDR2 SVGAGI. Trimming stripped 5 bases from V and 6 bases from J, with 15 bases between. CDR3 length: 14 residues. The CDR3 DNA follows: TGTGCCAGCAGTCTTTACTTGGTATCGGATACGCAGTATTTT. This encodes CASSLYLVSDTQYF.

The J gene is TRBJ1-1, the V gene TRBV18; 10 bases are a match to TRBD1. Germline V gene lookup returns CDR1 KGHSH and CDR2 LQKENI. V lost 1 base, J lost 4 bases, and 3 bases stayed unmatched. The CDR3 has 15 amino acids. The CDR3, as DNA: TGTGCCAGCTCACCACAGGGACAGGGGACCACTGAAGCTTTCTTT. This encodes CASSPQGQGTTEAFF.

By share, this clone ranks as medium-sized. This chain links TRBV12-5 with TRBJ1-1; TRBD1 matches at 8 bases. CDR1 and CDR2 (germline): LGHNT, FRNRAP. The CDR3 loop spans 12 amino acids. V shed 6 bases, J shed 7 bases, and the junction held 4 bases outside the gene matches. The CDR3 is CASGIGTGEAFF. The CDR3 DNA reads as TGTGCTAGTGGGATCGGGACAGGTGAAGCTTTCTTT.

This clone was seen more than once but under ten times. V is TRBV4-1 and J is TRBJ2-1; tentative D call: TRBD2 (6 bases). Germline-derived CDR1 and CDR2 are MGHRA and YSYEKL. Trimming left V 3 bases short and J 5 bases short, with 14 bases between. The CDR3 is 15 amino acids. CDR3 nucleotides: TGCGCCAGCAGCCAGCCGGGACGGGGGAACAATGAGCAGTTCTTC. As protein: CASSQPGRGNNEQFF.

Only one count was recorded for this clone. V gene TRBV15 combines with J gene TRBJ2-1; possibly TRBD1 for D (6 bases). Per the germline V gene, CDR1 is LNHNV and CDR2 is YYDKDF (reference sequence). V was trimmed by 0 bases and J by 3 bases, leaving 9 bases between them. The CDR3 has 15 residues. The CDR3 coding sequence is TGTGCCACCAGCAGAGAGGGGGCCGGCTACAATGAGCAGTTCTTC. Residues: CATSREGAGYNEQFF.

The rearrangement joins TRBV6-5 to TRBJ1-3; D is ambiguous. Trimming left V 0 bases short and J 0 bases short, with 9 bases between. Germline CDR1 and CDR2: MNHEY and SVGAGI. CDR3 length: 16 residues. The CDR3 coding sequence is TGTGCCAGCAGTTACTCGAGGGCTTTCTCTGGAAACACCATATATTTT. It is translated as CASSYSRAFSGNTIYF.

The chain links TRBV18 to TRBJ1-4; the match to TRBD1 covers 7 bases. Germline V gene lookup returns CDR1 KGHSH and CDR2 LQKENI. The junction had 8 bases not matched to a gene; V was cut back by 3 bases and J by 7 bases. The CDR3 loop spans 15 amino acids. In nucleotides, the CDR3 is TGTGCCAGCTCACCCGGACAGGCTTCGTTTGAAAAACTGTTTTTT. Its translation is CASSPGQASFEKLFF.

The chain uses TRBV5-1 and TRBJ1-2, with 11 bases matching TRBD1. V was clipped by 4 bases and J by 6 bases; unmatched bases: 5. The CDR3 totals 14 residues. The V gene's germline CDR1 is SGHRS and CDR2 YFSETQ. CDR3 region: CASSGTGGLDGYTF. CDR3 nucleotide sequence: TGCGCCAGCAGCGGGACAGGGGGTCTCGATGGCTACACCTTC.